The present T cell receptor (beta chain) was sequenced within a study of blood T cell repertoires in COVID-19. About the research overall: Samples representing acute and convalescent COVID-19 were sourced from the United States, Italy and Spain.

Germline CDR1 reads SQVTM; CDR2 reads ANQGSEA. Trimming removed 4 bases from V and 0 bases from J, with 11 bases in between. The length of the CDR3 is 14 residues. Among Cohort 3 donors, those recovered had two negative PCRs, clearance, or symptom resolution. Under the authors' procedure: The authors estimated nucleated cell counts from reference gene primer amplification. TCRdb keeps only in-frame clones here, not all; method: immunoSEQ multiplex PCR. V, J and clone size reflect that table, while D and trimming were determined from the DNA. The repertoire holds under 200,000 clones, with approximately 82% as singletons.

Sequencing used PBMCs or T cells enriched from blood (not recorded which). The sequence was collected from a man between 60 and 75 years old who had recovered from COVID-19. The chain combines TRBV29-1 with TRBJ2-3, with D perhaps TRBD1 (6 bases). Here the CDR3 reads CSVGLRGSTDTQYF. The CDR3 DNA reads TGCAGCGTTGGACTAAGGGGGAGCACAGATACGCAGTATTTT.